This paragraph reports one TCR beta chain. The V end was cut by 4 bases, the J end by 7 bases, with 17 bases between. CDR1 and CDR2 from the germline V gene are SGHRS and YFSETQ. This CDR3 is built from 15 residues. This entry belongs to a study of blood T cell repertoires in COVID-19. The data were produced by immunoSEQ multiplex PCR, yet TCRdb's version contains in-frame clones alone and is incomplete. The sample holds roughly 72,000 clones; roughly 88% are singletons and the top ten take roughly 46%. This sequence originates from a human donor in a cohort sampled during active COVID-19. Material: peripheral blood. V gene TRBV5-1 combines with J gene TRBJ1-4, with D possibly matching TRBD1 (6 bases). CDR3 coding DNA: TGCGCCAGCAGCCATCTAACAGGGAGTGCTGAAAAACTGTTTTTT. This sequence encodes CASSHLTGSAEKLFF.